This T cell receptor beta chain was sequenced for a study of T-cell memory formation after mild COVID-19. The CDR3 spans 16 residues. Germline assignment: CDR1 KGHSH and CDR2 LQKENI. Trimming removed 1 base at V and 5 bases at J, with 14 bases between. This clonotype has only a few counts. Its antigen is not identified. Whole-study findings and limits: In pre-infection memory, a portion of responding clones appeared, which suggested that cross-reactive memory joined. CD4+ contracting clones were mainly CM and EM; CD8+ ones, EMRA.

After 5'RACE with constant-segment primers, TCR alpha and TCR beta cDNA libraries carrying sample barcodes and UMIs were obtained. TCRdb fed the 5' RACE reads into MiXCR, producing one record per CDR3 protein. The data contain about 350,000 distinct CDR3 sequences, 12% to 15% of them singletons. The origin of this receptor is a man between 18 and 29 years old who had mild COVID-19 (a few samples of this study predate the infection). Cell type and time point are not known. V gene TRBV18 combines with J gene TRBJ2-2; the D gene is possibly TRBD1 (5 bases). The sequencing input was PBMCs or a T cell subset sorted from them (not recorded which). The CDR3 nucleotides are TGTGCCAGCTCACCACGCCCGACAGATGCTACCGGGGAGCTGTTTTTT. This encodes CASSPRPTDATGELFF.